One sample yielded the 27 T cell receptor beta chains listed below, sequenced in a study of blood T cell repertoires in COVID-19. Repertoires were generated with immunoSEQ multiplex PCR, while TCRdb's copy carries only in-frame clones and drops some. The table includes around 180,000 clones, about 90% detected once. The specimen sequenced was peripheral blood. The receptors were sampled from a man in his forties with active or convalescent COVID-19.

CDR3 loop: CSASRPGGNNEQFF. CDR3 bases: TGCAGTGCTAGTCGTCCGGGGGGAAACAATGAGCAGTTCTTC. V usage is TRBV20-1 and J usage is TRBJ2-1; 7 bases are shared with TRBD2. CDR3 size: 14 residues. V was pared by 3 bases and J by 5 bases, with 7 bases of the junction left unmatched. From germline, CDR1 is DFQATT and CDR2 SNEGSKA (reference sequence).

The chain links TRBV7-3 to TRBJ2-3, with a possible D match to TRBD1 (7 bases). The V end lost 1 base, the J end lost 3 bases, and 11 bases lay between the germline ends. The CDR3 sequence is 15 residues long. Germline V gene data show CDR1 as SGHTA and CDR2 as FQGTGA. The CDR3 DNA sequence: TGTGCCAGCAGCTTAAAGACAGGGAGGACAGATACGCAGTATTTT. Residues: CASSLKTGRTDTQYF.

The rearrangement joins TRBV9 to TRBJ2-3; a possible D gene is TRBD2 (6 bases). The CDR3 sequence is 15 residues long. The V end was cut by 0 bases, the J end by 5 bases, with 13 bases between. Germline values: CDR1 SGDLS, CDR2 YYNGEE. CDR3 nucleotides: TGTGCCAGCAGCGTAGGCGGGGCCCCCGGAGATACGCAGTATTTT. Encoded protein: CASSVGGAPGDTQYF.

About this clone itself: This sample includes further DNA sequences coding for the same CDR3. J is TRBJ2-7 and V is TRBV7-8; D possibly corresponds to TRBD1 (5 bases). V lost 5 bases and J 0 bases, leaving 11 bases between the germline ends. The germline V gene encodes CDR1 SGHVS and CDR2 FQNEAQ. CDR3 size: 14 residues. Here the CDR3 reads CASSATGSSYEQYF. Written as DNA, the CDR3 is TGTGCCAGCAGCGCCACAGGAAGCTCCTACGAGCAGTACTTC.

This clone was detected only a few times. The chain couples TRBV2 to TRBJ2-4; 7 bases line up with TRBD1. Germline CDR1 SNHLY, CDR2 FYNNEI. The CDR3 totals 19 residues. The trim removed 10 bases at V and 2 bases at J, leaving 23 bases unmatched. The chain's CDR3 is CATRPGASRQGPSKNIQYF. The CDR3 DNA is TGTGCCACCCGCCCAGGTGCGTCGAGACAGGGACCATCCAAAAACATTCAGTACTTC.

This chain connects TRBV5-1 to TRBJ2-4, with TRBD1 as a possible D gene (5 bases). The CDR3 length is 14 residues. Trimming shortened V by 0 bases and J by 12 bases, and 16 bases separated the two germline ends. Germline V CDR1 and CDR2: SGHRS, YFSETQ. Here the CDR3 reads CASSLDTTAETQYF. The CDR3 DNA reads TGCGCCAGCAGCTTGGATACGACAGCTGAAACTCAGTACTTC.

This CDR3 is CASSENSMNTEAFF. The CDR3 coding sequence is TGTGCCAGCAGCGAAAACAGCATGAACACTGAAGCTTTCTTT. This chain uses TRBV7-3 with TRBJ1-1; D unclear. The CDR3 has 14 residues. CDR1 is SGHTA and CDR2 is FQGTGA in the germline V gene. Trimming took off 5 bases at V and 0 bases at J, with 10 bases between the two ends.

V usage is TRBV1 and J usage is TRBJ1-5; TRBD1 is taken as the D call from the table, unchecked against the DNA. TRBV1 counts as a pseudogene. The CDR3 runs 16 residues. CDR3 sequence: CTSSQRGGQGNQPQHF. In nucleotides, the CDR3 is TGCACCAGCAGCCAACGAGGCGGACAGGGGAATCAGCCCCAGCATTTT.

The chain carries TRBV6-6 and TRBJ1-1; D remains unclear. Germline loops: CDR1 MNHNY, CDR2 SVGAGI (reference sequence). The V and J ends lost 6 bases and 1 base respectively, with 9 bases between them. The CDR3 is 13 residues long. Written as DNA, the CDR3 is TGTGCCAGCAGAATCGAAGCGAACACTGAAGCTTTCTTT. Translating it yields CASRIEANTEAFF.

V gene TRBV7-8 combines with J gene TRBJ2-1; D uncertain. This CDR3 spans 13 amino acids. Trimming shortened V by 4 bases and J by 7 bases, and 11 bases separated the two germline ends. Per the germline V gene, CDR1 is SGHVS and CDR2 is FQNEAQ. For the CDR3, the DNA is TGTGCCAGCAGCTCCCGCCGCGGAAATGAGCAGTTCTTC. It codes for CASSSRRGNEQFF.

This clone was seen only a few times. V and J are TRBV6-2 or TRBV6-3 and TRBJ2-1; TRBD2 matches at 9 bases. J was trimmed by 2 bases and V by 5 bases; bases with no gene match: 1. CDR3 length: 14 residues. Looked up from germline, CDR1 is MNHEY and CDR2 is SVGEGT. In DNA, the CDR3 is TGTGCCAGCAGTGGCGGGGGGGCCTACAATGAGCAGTTCTTC. Translation gives CASSGGGAYNEQFF.

The chain has TRBV5-1 and TRBJ1-2; 8 nucleotides align to TRBD1. Germline CDR1 SGHRS, CDR2 YFSETQ. Trimming removed 0 bases from V and 3 bases from J; junction bases left unmatched: 7. The CDR3 has 16 amino acids. The CDR3 nucleotides are TGCGCCAGCAGCTTGGACAGGGGGACCGTTTACTATGGCTACACCTTC. Translating it yields CASSLDRGTVYYGYTF.

This clone was picked up one time. The chain joins TRBV3-1 (or the pseudogene TRBV3-2) to TRBJ1-1, with D perhaps TRBD1 (6 bases). V was clipped by 2 bases and J by 4 bases, with 14 bases between them. The CDR3 has 15 residues. Germline V gene sequence: CDR1 LGHDT, CDR2 YNNKEL (reference sequence). DNA for the CDR3: TGTGCCAGCAGCCAAATTCAGGGGACGAGCACTGAAGCTTTCTTT. It codes for CASSQIQGTSTEAFF.

This chain uses TRBV7-2 with TRBJ1-1; 9 nucleotides agree with TRBD1. Germline lookup yields CDR1 SGHTA and CDR2 FQGNSA. This CDR3 is built from 15 residues. The V gene end was trimmed by 5 bases and the J gene end by 1 base; junction bases not matched to a gene: 5. The DNA of the CDR3 is TGTGCCAGCAGCCCTCCGGGACAGGGGAACACTGAAGCTTTCTTT. This gives the protein CASSPPGQGNTEAFF.

This chain uses TRBV19 with TRBJ1-1; no reliable D call. The CDR3 covers 15 residues. Trimming shortened V by 3 bases and J by 2 bases, and 13 bases separated the two germline ends. CDR1 is LNHDA, CDR2 SQIVND, per germline (reference sequence). CDR3 sequence reads: CASSIPPRGNTEAFF. CDR3 DNA sequence: TGTGCCAGTAGTATCCCCCCCCGGGGAAACACTGAAGCTTTCTTT.

The genes are TRBV5-4 and TRBJ1-2; TRBD1 might be the D (6 bases). CDR3 length: 12 residues. V lost 5 bases to trimming and J lost 4 bases, with 9 bases between them. CDR1 and CDR2 (germline): SGHNT, YYREEE (reference sequence). The CDR3 nucleotides read TGTGCCAGCAGGAGGGACATCTATGGCTACACCTTC. Amino acid sequence: CASRRDIYGYTF.

The V gene is TRBV4-2, the J gene TRBJ2-6; D unresolved. CDR1 LGHNA and CDR2 YNFKEQ come from the germline V gene. The CDR3 sequence is 15 residues long. The V gene lost 4 bases and the J gene lost 1 base, with 8 bases spanning the gap. CDR3 protein: CASSLELSGANVLTF. CDR3 DNA: TGTGCCAGCAGCCTCGAACTTTCTGGGGCCAACGTCCTGACTTTC.

The V gene is TRBV9, the J gene TRBJ2-5, with TRBD2 matching over 13 bases. The CDR3 contains 17 residues. V lost 4 bases, J lost 1 base, and 7 bases stayed unmatched. CDR1 is SGDLS and CDR2 is YYNGEE in the germline V gene. The CDR3 DNA reads as TGTGCCAGCAGCTCAGGGACTAGCGGGGCACTCCAAGAGACCCAGTACTTC. Its protein product is CASSSGTSGALQETQYF.

The CDR3 DNA is TGTGCCAGCAGTTCCCGGACAGGATATGAAAAACTGTTTTTT. Translating gives CASSSRTGYEKLFF. V gene TRBV28 combines with J gene TRBJ1-4, with 7 bases aligning to TRBD1. V lost 4 bases to trimming and J lost 6 bases; unmatched junction nucleotides: 5. CDR1 and CDR2 from the germline V gene are MDHEN and SYDVKM. The CDR3 spans 14 residues.

The V call is TRBV5-1, the J call TRBJ2-3, with 8 bases that match TRBD2. The CDR3 runs 17 residues. The germline V gene has CDR1 SGHRS and CDR2 YFSETQ. V shed 0 bases and J 1 base; nucleotides not matched to a gene: 7. CDR3 loop: CASSLEPAGGGTDTQYF. CDR3 coding DNA: TGCGCCAGCAGCTTGGAACCGGCGGGGGGAGGCACAGATACGCAGTATTTT.

The rearrangement joins TRBV7-9 to TRBJ2-2, with 7 nucleotides matching TRBD1. Germline trimming cut 6 bases from V and 5 bases from J; bases unmatched to any gene: 6. CDR1 and CDR2 (germline): SEHNR, FQNEAQ (reference sequence). The CDR3 runs to 14 residues. CDR3 nucleotide sequence: TGTGCCAGCAGTGGAACAGGGGCTACCGGGGAGCTGTTTTTT. Protein: CASSGTGATGELFF.

The chain links TRBV3-1 (or the pseudogene TRBV3-2) to TRBJ2-2; 10 bases match TRBD2. This CDR3 has 16 amino acids. Germline CDR1 reads LGHDT; CDR2 reads YNNKEL (reference sequence). After removal of 4 bases from V and 1 base from J, the junction contained 3 bases not matched to a gene. For the CDR3, the DNA is TGTGCCAGCAGCCGCTCTAGCGGGGGGAACACCGGGGAGCTGTTTTTT. This translates into CASSRSSGGNTGELFF.

The chain employs TRBV9 and TRBJ2-3; a weak D match, TRBD2 (5 bases). The CDR3 contains 15 residues. Germline assignment: CDR1 SGDLS and CDR2 YYNGEE. V was clipped by 3 bases and J by 2 bases, with 13 bases between them. The chain's CDR3 is CASSGGEWATDTQYF. The CDR3 DNA is TGTGCCAGCAGCGGTGGGGAGTGGGCCACAGATACGCAGTATTTT.

This chain links TRBV6-1 with TRBJ1-5; TRBD1 aligns across 9 bases. Germline CDR1 MNHNS, CDR2 SASEGT. The CDR3 consists of 18 residues. With V trimmed by 4 bases and J by 1 base, 11 bases remained unmatched. CDR3 DNA: TGTGCCAGCAGTGCCGTCCCGGGACAGGGTAGGAGCAATCAGCCCCAGCATTTT. It is translated as CASSAVPGQGRSNQPQHF.

This chain links TRBV6-6 with TRBJ1-1, with TRBD1 matching 9 bases. CDR3 size: 14 residues. Germline CDR1 reads MNHNY; CDR2 reads SVGAGI (reference sequence). With 5 bases clipped from V and 4 bases from J, the junction kept 5 bases outside the gene matches. The chain's CDR3 is CASSKTGGATEAFF. In DNA, the CDR3 is TGTGCCAGCAGTAAGACAGGGGGTGCCACTGAAGCTTTCTTT.

The chain couples TRBV4-1 to TRBJ1-2; 9 bases align to TRBD1. This CDR3 comprises 16 residues. Germline CDR1 MGHRA, CDR2 YSYEKL. Trimming took 4 bases from V and 4 from J; bases not matched to a gene: 10. The chain's CDR3 is CASSPYGGQGIYGYTF. The CDR3 region has the DNA TGCGCCAGCAGCCCTTATGGGGGACAGGGAATCTATGGCTACACCTTC.

J is TRBJ2-7 and V is TRBV7-2; 8 bases are shared with TRBD2. The CDR3 extends over 14 amino acids. The germline V gene encodes CDR1 SGHTA and CDR2 FQGNSA. The V and J ends lost 1 base and 1 base, in that order; junction bases with no gene match: 0. The CDR3 DNA reads TGTGCCAGCAGCTTAGAGCGGGGGTCCTACGAGCAGTACTTC. It codes for CASSLERGSYEQYF.